The present entry profiles one T cell receptor (beta chain) with its context. Its antigen remains unidentified. The record has no base qualities; no much larger clone is one base away. CDR1 and CDR2 are drawn from the germline V gene: SQVTM, ANQGSEA. V is pared back by 6 bases and J by 5 bases, with 10 bases lying between the germline termini. From the cysteine through the phenylalanine, the CDR3 covers 12 amino acids. Kept here is only the CDR3 DNA, which spans 36 bases and is read in frame from base 1. This specimen belongs to a study of blood T cells in healthy people across ages (dated by TCRdb to the mid-2010s). Regarding the complete study: In model experiments, template switching captured about one uniquely barcoded TCR beta cDNA molecule for every two T cells. The study measured age-related changes in TCR beta repertoire diversity using deep sequencing normalized with unique cDNA molecular identifiers. The donors were divided into four age groups: young (average 16 years), middle-aged (about 40), aged (roughly 60) and long-lived (roughly 82). The study analyzed two additional independent replicas of 1 million unique cDNA reads from the same blood draw for two donors, one aged 18 to 29 and one aged 80 or older.

The investigation overall reported the following: Compared with the aged group, the long-lived group had more naive CD4+ T cells, fewer expanded clones and increased TCR diversity, a pattern suggesting age selection. Estimates of total diversity based on one million sequenced T cells were regarded as lower bounds and as underestimates. As age increased, observed TCR beta diversity per million T cells dropped in a roughly linear way, and a significant reduction was already evident by age roughly 36. Because the CMV infection status of the donors was unknown, age-related changes in expanded clonotypes may potentially have been confounded. Conclusive comparison of naive and antigen-experienced compartments was prevented by the profiling of bulk unsorted PBMCs. A strong correlation was found between observed TCR beta diversity and the percentage of naive T cells measured by flow cytometry.

The approximately 39 donors, aged about 6 to 95 years, were systemically healthy Caucasian individuals from Russia. Each donor gave 8.5 to 10 milliliters of peripheral blood, collected into EDTA-treated Vacutainer tubes. Ficoll-Paque density-gradient centrifugation was used to isolate PBMCs, with at least 6.5 million per sample. Total RNA, at least 5.5 micrograms per sample, was extracted from PBMCs with Trizol reagent. The percentages of naive CD45RAhigh/CD27high T cells were determined by flow cytometry on a PBMC aliquot from every donor. The library was produced with 5' RACE. Instrument on record: Illumina HiSeq 2500. A second PCR of about 6 to 11 cycles was performed with a sample-barcoded 5' primer and a J-beta primer mix. Each TCR beta cDNA molecule received a unique molecular identifier from a template-switch 5' adaptor carrying 12 random nucleotides. At least 3 million CDR3-containing paired-end reads were obtained from each sample. First-strand cDNA was synthesized from all RNA with the Mint cDNA synthesis kit, primed by a TRBC-specific oligonucleotide. All cDNA was treated with uracil-DNA glycosylase and then went through a first 18-cycle PCR with the universal primers M1SS and BC2_uni_R. In the source study's methods: For normalization, 1 million high-quality reads, each with a distinct molecular identifier, were randomly selected from each sample. Reads with shared molecular identifiers were discarded instead of being binned into consensus sequences. CDR3 identification, clonotype clustering and error correction used MiTCR with a Q25 quality threshold and the strictest error-elimination algorithm. A nonparametric unseen species model with Euler transformation was used to estimate a lower bound on total TCR beta diversity. The raw public reads went through TCRdb reprocessing: fastp at Q25, MiXCR clone calling, in-frame beta chains kept. Here each entry gathers all rows of one CDR3 protein and keeps the most common genes and DNA. The V and J calls reflect TCRdb's pipeline rather than the authors' work. The sample profile shows roughly 1,100,000 distinct CDR3 sequences; about 23% of them were found once. The ten largest make up approximately 0.7% of the sample.

In addition, the sample was reused for a study of T cells of mothers and their children. From the second report: Nine systemically healthy Caucasian individuals served as donors, namely three mothers together with their six children. cDNA synthesis used all of the extracted RNA, with roughly 1.6 ug of RNA in each 15 ul reaction. In the second PCR, the M1S primer added sample barcodes and 2-4 random nucleotides. Over 9.5 million TCR beta CDR3 reads were obtained for each mother, and about 3 million reads were obtained for each child. Thymic selection shapes the output of TCR recombination in a similar way in related and unrelated pairs, and inherited differences have a minor effect. Normalized repertoire overlap was always slightly but never significantly higher in related than unrelated mother-child pairs. Persistent microchimeric T cell clones were not detected, at a sensitivity of approximately 100 clones per million clonotypes. To look for features that set related mother-child pairs apart from unrelated individuals, the researchers ran deep NGS to compare the TCR beta repertoires of mothers and children. The mean age was 40 +/- 4 years for the mothers and roughly 11 +/- 4 years for the children. After adapter ligation was performed with NEBNext reagents, the libraries were sequenced on an Illumina HiSeq 2000 with 100+100 nt paired-end reads. To prevent cross-contamination, the mother and child libraries were prepared one month apart and sequenced in separate runs. Each donor had between about 450,000 and 2,100,000 distinct TCR beta clonotypes identified. Naive TCR beta clonotypes were estimated from low-frequency clonotypes matched to each donor's FACS-determined naive share, without sorting.

The sequenced sample was blood. This TCR came from a girl between 2 and 10 years old in good health. The chain joins TRBV29-1 to TRBJ2-2; the D gene is perhaps TRBD1, on 6 matching bases. The CDR3 corresponds to CSVPGVTGELFF. The base sequence is TGCAGCGTCCCAGGGGTTACCGGGGAGCTGTTTTTT.